This T cell receptor (beta chain) was identified in a study of blood T cell repertoires in COVID-19. The length of the CDR3 is 13 residues. The ends were cut back, 6 bases at V and 4 bases at J, with 10 bases in the middle. TCRdb keeps only in-frame clones here, not all; method: immunoSEQ multiplex PCR. The sample lists roughly 62,000 clones, 65% to 85% occurring once. Sequencing was carried out using peripheral blood. This receptor was obtained from a man younger than 40 with COVID-19, enrolled during active disease. The chain carries TRBV12-3 or TRBV12-4 and TRBJ2-1; the D gene is possibly TRBD2 (6 bases). The CDR3 region is CASSPGGYNEQFF. The DNA of the CDR3 is TGTGCCAGCAGCCCCGGGGGATACAATGAGCAGTTCTTC.